The rows below give T cell receptor beta chains drawn from one sample of a study of T-cell reconstitution after alpha-beta-depleted transplantation in children. TCRdb reprocessed the PCR reads with MiXCR, giving one entry per CDR3 protein. The table lists about 400,000 distinct CDR3 sequences, roughly 22% of them singletons. The sequencing here drew on PBMCs from the stem cell graft donor, taken from the stem cell graft. The receptors here all came from a human donor who donated a stem cell graft to a child with acute myeloid leukemia. Both conserved end residues are trimmed from each CDR3.

v_call cdr3_length cdr3_aa
TRBV7-8 13 ASSRRGREYNEQF
TRBV7-9 12 ASSLGLAGPEQY
TRBV28 11 ASRGTPNYEQY
TRBV5-4 11 ASSLDYSYEQY
TRBV20-1 13 SAKIGLWATDTQY
TRBV28 14 ASRPDWGLGSYEQY
TRBV12-3/TRBV12-4 11 ASSAGQKDTQY
TRBV2 12 ASTAREVPDTQY
TRBV5-1 15 ASSLVPSGRANNEQF
TRBV28 13 ASSFGSAGLRELF
TRBV20-1 12 SASETLTPPEQY
TRBV29-1 11 SVDPGQDTEAF
TRBV12-3/TRBV12-4 11 ASNYRDGYEQY
TRBV12-3/TRBV12-4 13 ASSPKGYLPGLIT
TRBV28 17 ASSPKLYGLAGGEDTQY
TRBV9 14 ASSPGGELVEETQY
TRBV7-9 11 ASSLTREETQY
TRBV7-3 13 ASSSGTSNTDTQY
TRBV29-1 9 SGGVADTQY
TRBV7-2 13 ASSPTSSGYNEQF
TRBV19 11 ASSDTGANVLT
TRBV29-1 12 SVEVSRYTDTQY
TRBV10-3 10 AISEIRETQY
TRBV12-5 11 ASGSPPTYEQY
TRBV12-3/TRBV12-4 12 ASSSGTQAGGAF
TRBV12-3/TRBV12-4 12 ASTRGTGSYEQF
TRBV7-2 10 ASSRGWGEQY
TRBV10-3 13 AISGAGAPYNEQF
TRBV10-3 12 AIRKTGTGAEQY
TRBV20-1 11 SARGQGLETQY
TRBV29-1 11 SVVPQVNTEAF